This TCR beta chain was profiled in a study of memory CD4+ T cells and cytomegalovirus serostatus. Across the study: Donors were healthy Belgian adults, 10 or so CMV seropositive and 20 to 30 seronegative.

The sort gate was single viable CD3+CD4+CD8-CD45RO+ cells for memory CD4+ T cells. Study outcomes and limitations: Each of 65 to 75 CMV-associated TCRbeta sequences occurred in one to five individuals.

The germline V and J ends were trimmed by 4 bases and 6 bases, with 19 bases remaining between them. This CDR3 comprises 17 residues. Per the germline V gene, CDR1 is MDHEN and CDR2 is SYDVKM. This clone was picked up a small number of times. Its specificity is unknown. Profiling relied on immunoSEQ multiplex PCR, and the TCRdb table lists in-frame clones only, not all of them. The sample lists tens of thousands of clones; around 76% were seen once. The clonotype was recovered from an adult in good health and CMV-seropositive. The V gene is TRBV28, the J gene TRBJ1-6, with a tentative D call TRBD1 (5 bases). Sequencing was performed on memory CD4+ T cells from blood. This CDR3 reads CASSYSYLRQSNSPLHF. The CDR3 nucleotides are TGTGCCAGCAGTTATAGCTACCTTAGACAGTCTAATTCACCCCTCCACTTT.